These 7 T cell receptor beta chains came from one sample sequenced in a study of cytomegalovirus exposure and HLA in healthy donors. Only in-frame clones appear in the TCRdb table, and some are missing; sequencing was by immunoSEQ multiplex PCR. The table records some 76,000 clones, 85% to 95% of them present only once. Sequencing was carried out using PBMCs. The source of these receptors is a woman aged 18-29 years in good health and CMV-seronegative.

V gene TRBV13 combines with J gene TRBJ1-5; D perhaps matches TRBD1 (6 bases). Trimming removed 6 bases at V and 0 bases at J, with 18 bases between. From germline, CDR1 is PRHDT and CDR2 FYEKMQ (reference sequence). This CDR3 spans 17 amino acids. CDR3 region: CASSLSTGFYSNQPQHF. CDR3 DNA: TGTGCCAGCAGTTTAAGTACAGGGTTCTATAGCAATCAGCCCCAGCATTTT. Looking up the rest from reference TRBV13 and TRBJ1-5 gives the full variable domain: AAGVIQSPRHLIKEKRETATLKCYPIPRHDTVYWYQQGPGQDPQFLISFYEKMQSDKGSIPDRFSAQQFSDYHSELNMSSLELGDSALYFCASSLSTGFYSNQPQHFGDGTRLSIL.

The J gene is TRBJ2-2, the V gene TRBV28; D perhaps matches TRBD2 (7 bases). The V gene's germline CDR1 is MDHEN and CDR2 SYDVKM. The V and J ends lost 5 bases and 3 bases respectively, with 13 bases between them. The CDR3 extends over 15 amino acids. CDR3 amino acids: CASSEGGGHTGELFF. The CDR3 coding sequence is TGTGCCAGCAGTGAAGGGGGAGGGCACACCGGGGAGCTGTTTTTT.

The chain joins TRBV5-5 to TRBJ2-3, with TRBD2 identical over 10 bases. CDR1 is SGHKS and CDR2 is YYEKEE in the germline V gene (reference sequence). This CDR3 contains 15 residues. Trimming at V came to 0 bases and at J to 9 bases, leaving 7 bases not matched to a gene. CDR3 sequence: CASSLAAGGQETQYF. The CDR3 nucleotides read TGTGCCAGCAGCTTGGCAGCGGGGGGGCAGGAGACGCAGTATTTT.

This rearrangement joins TRBV9 to TRBJ2-7; 14 nucleotides agree with TRBD2. CDR1 SGDLS and CDR2 YYNGEE come from the germline V gene. After removal of 4 bases from V and 5 bases from J, the junction contained 2 bases not matched to a gene. The CDR3 is made up of 14 amino acids. The CDR3 sequence is CASSRGLAGDEQYF. The CDR3 nucleotides read TGTGCCAGCAGCAGGGGACTAGCGGGGGACGAGCAGTACTTC.

The sample holds one count of this clone. The genes are TRBV19 and TRBJ2-7; the match to TRBD2 covers 9 bases. CDR1 LNHDA and CDR2 SQIVND come from the germline V gene (reference sequence). The junction had 5 bases not matched to a gene; V was cut back by 3 bases and J by 2 bases. The CDR3 is 15 amino acids. The CDR3 spells CASSISVAGAYEQYF. For the CDR3, the DNA is TGTGCCAGTAGTATCTCGGTAGCGGGAGCCTACGAGCAGTACTTC.

The V call is TRBV7-8, the J call TRBJ2-1; 8 bases align to TRBD2. Trimming took 1 base from V and 0 from J; bases not matched to a gene: 8. This CDR3 region has 18 residues. Germline CDR1 and CDR2: SGHVS and FQNEAQ. CDR3 in amino acids: CASSLVWPGGSSYNEQFF. CDR3 bases: TGTGCCAGCAGCTTAGTTTGGCCGGGGGGGAGCTCCTACAATGAGCAGTTCTTC.

This chain uses TRBV28 with TRBJ2-7; 7 nucleotides line up with TRBD1. This CDR3 contains 16 residues. Germline lookup yields CDR1 MDHEN and CDR2 SYDVKM. V lost 2 bases and J lost 0; bases outside the gene matches: 7. As DNA, the CDR3 is TGTGCCAGCAGTTTAGAATGGAGACAGGGCTCCTACGAGCAGTACTTC. This encodes CASSLEWRQGSYEQYF. Supplemented by reference TRBV28 and TRBJ2-7, the full variable domain reads DVKVTQSSRYLVKRTGEKVFLECVQDMDHENMFWYRQDPGLGLRLIYFSYDVKMKEKGDIPEGYSVSREKKERFSLILESASTNQTSMYLCASSLEWRQGSYEQYFGPGTRLTVT.